This T cell receptor (beta chain) was sequenced for a study of blood T cell repertoires in COVID-19. Study summary: Samples of COVID-19 (acute and convalescent) were obtained from the United States, Italy and Spain. In each case, the material was cDNA or gDNA derived from T cells, B-cell-depleted T cells, or PBMCs.

Germline CDR1 MDHEN, CDR2 SYDVKM. After removal of 4 bases from V and 2 bases from J, the junction contained 2 bases not matched to a gene. The CDR3 is 14 amino acids. Per the original methods: Amplifying reference gene primers gave estimates of nucleated cell counts. Clones were sequenced by immunoSEQ multiplex PCR, and TCRdb holds only the in-frame ones, with some missing. The V and J calls and clone size are taken from that table; D and trimming were inferred from the DNA. The sample lists 150,000 to 200,000 clones; nearly 90% were seen once. This TCR was recovered from a man in his 60s with active or convalescent COVID-19. V and J are TRBV28 and TRBJ1-2, with TRBD1 matching 9 bases. The material sequenced was peripheral blood. CDR3 in DNA: TGTGCCAGCAGTTCCGGGACAGGGAACTATGGCTACACCTTC. Translating it yields CASSSGTGNYGYTF.